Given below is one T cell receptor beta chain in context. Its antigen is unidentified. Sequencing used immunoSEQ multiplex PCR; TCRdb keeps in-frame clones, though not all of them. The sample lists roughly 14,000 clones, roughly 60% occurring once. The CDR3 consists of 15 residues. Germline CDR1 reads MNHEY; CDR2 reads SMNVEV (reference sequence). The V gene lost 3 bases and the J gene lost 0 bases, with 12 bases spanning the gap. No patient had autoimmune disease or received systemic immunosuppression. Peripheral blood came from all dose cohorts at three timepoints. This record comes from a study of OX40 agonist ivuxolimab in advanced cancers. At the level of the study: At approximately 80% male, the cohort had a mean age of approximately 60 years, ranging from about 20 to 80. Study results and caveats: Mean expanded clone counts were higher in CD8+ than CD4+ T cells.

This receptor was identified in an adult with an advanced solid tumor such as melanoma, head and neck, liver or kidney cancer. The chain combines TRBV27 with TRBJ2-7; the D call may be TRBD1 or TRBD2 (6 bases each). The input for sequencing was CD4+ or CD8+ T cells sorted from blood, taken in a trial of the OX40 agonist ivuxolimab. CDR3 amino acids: CASSFHGGTSYEQYF. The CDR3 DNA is TGTGCCAGCAGTTTTCACGGGGGCACCTCCTACGAGCAGTACTTC.